This TCR beta chain was identified during a study of shared clonotypes between healthy human individuals (dated by TCRdb to the early 2020s). For the wider study: The cohort comprised two women and three men aged 18 to 49 years. For each donor, three plates each were used for CD4 naive and CD4 memory, two plates were used for CD8 naive, and one plate was used for CD8 memory. Blood TCR repertoires of five healthy adults were deeply sequenced to estimate repertoire size and the extent of clonotype sharing between individuals. To increase sequencing depth and limit assay-specific biases, TCR repertoire library preparation and sequencing were carried out by different laboratories using diverse techniques. Each donor's leukapheresis produced roughly between roughly 0.94 and 9.5 billion PBMCs. Study-wide conclusions, independent of this receptor: The small number of donors limited the genetic and exposure-history diversity represented. Clonotypes shared by all four sorted-subset donors showed higher generation probabilities than non-shared clonotypes. Pairwise subsampling indicated that sequencing depth was expected to affect the degree of clonotype sharing among donors. Rarefaction of sorted-subset datasets indicated incomplete sequencing despite the large sequencing depth. Naive subsets generally had larger estimated clonotype richness than memory subsets. Sampling was restricted to blood, and TCR repertoires in tissue are likely to differ from TCR repertoires in blood. Sharing across a handful of donors was observed for roughly 5.4% of naive CD4, 3.5% of naive CD8, over 2% of memory CD4, and less than 0.45% of memory CD8 clonotypes.

The donors were healthy, HIV-negative adults who had no recently reported acute infections or vaccinations. All donors were Caucasian adults living in Nashville, Tennessee, USA. Magnetic negative selection was used to enrich CD4+ T cells, after which naive cells were positively selected on CD45RA and the negative fraction became the memory subset. Blood was collected by leukapheresis, and PBMCs were isolated by Ficoll-Histopaque density gradient centrifugation and then cryopreserved in liquid nitrogen vapor phase. Purity and quantity of every magnetically sorted T cell population were checked by analytical flow cytometry. Genomic DNA was isolated from each sorted fraction and quantified by UV absorbance on a Nanodrop 2000c. Comments on this clone: The antigen this receptor binds is unknown. No qualities accompany the bases; no much larger clone lies one base away.

Using the deep immunoSEQ assay, multiplex PCR amplified TCR CDR3 regions from genomic DNA. Genomic DNA extracted from each cell subset was distributed evenly over all wells of several immunoSEQ 96-well plates, and each plate served as one replicate. For sorted subsets, about 210 ng of genomic DNA, equivalent to about 30,000 T cell genomes, went into each replicate PCR. Purified libraries were quantified with a Qubit 3.0 fluorometer, sized on a Bioanalyzer 2100, and re-quantified with the KAPA Library Quantification kit. Each immunoSEQ 96-well plate was sequenced on its own single-read 150-cycle Illumina NextSeq 550 flow cell. For the original study's pipeline: Because only junctional sequences without quality scores were contained in the immunoSEQ output, filtering matching that applied to full-length reads could not be performed. To assign V/J genes and CDR3, sequences were annotated against IMGT germline references using PyIR, a Python wrapper for IgBLAST v1.9. Reads with weak V/J assignments (E-value above 1e-6), missing CDR3, stop codons, out-of-frame junctions, or ambiguous translated residues were removed. A V3J clonotype was defined by an identical inferred V gene, J gene, and CDR3 amino acid sequence. The percentage overlap between two repertoires was calculated by dividing the number of shared unique clonotypes by the size of the smaller repertoire. RTK rarefaction, the Chao1 estimator, and Recon v2.1 estimates of unobserved clonotypes were used to assess repertoire richness. Generation probabilities were computed with OLGA for all TCRbeta clonotypes obtained by the gDNA method from several donors. The table comes from immuneACCESS by way of TCRdb, which keeps in-frame sequences with V and J called. Part of the clones is missing from these tables; in studies checked, under half for an unresolved V gene and the rest for unknown reasons. Clone size and V and J calls were adopted from that table, with D and trimming inferred from the DNA. Recorded for this sample are roughly 1 million clones; 70% to 80% of them occurred a single time. Clones ranked in the top ten supply 0.4% to 0.55% of the sample.

The source of this sequence is a man aged 18 to 35 in good health. Some clones in this sample may be carry-over from other donors' samples. The sample consisted of memory CD4+ T cells from PBMCs. In the paper's terms, the cell subset or site label means: CD45RA-negative fraction.

The CDR3 in this case is CASSALAGRNEQYF. The DNA sequence is as follows: TGTGCCAGCAGCGCTTTAGCGGGACGGAACGAGCAGTACTTC. The sequence joins TRBV11-2 to TRBJ2-7, and 8 junctional nucleotides match TRBD2. CDR3 length: 14 amino acids, cysteine to phenylalanine. Just the 42-base CDR3 DNA is kept, in frame starting at base 1. CDR1 and CDR2 (SGHAT, FQNNGV) derive from the germline V gene. At the junction V is shortened by 5 bases and J by 5 bases; bases outside the gene matches: 8.